The 18 T cell receptor beta chains below all came from one sample that was sequenced in a study of blood T cell repertoires in COVID-19. Assay: immunoSEQ multiplex PCR; the TCRdb copy retains only in-frame clones and omits some. The sample carries 25,000 to 30,000 clones, 90% recorded once. The sample consisted of peripheral blood. These receptors all come from a man aged 65-85 years with active or convalescent COVID-19.

This sequence joins TRBV12-3 or TRBV12-4 and TRBJ2-7, with 7 nucleotides matching TRBD1. Trimming removed 5 bases from V and 12 bases from J; junction bases left unmatched: 10. This CDR3 region has 12 residues. The DNA of the CDR3 is TGTGCCAGCAGTCAAGAGGACAGGTCGTTGTACTTC. It translates to CASSQEDRSLYF.

The chain links TRBV10-3 to TRBJ1-4; 7 bases map to TRBD1. From germline, CDR1 is ENHRY and CDR2 SYGVKD. This CDR3 has 16 amino acids. The junction had 9 bases not matched to a gene; V was cut back by 0 bases and J by 8 bases. CDR3 residues: CAISESPGQVKEKLFF. CDR3 DNA sequence: TGTGCCATCAGTGAGTCTCCAGGACAGGTTAAGGAAAAACTGTTTTTT.

The chain joins TRBV5-6 to TRBJ2-3, with no clear D. CDR3 length: 17 amino acids. Germline V gene data show CDR1 as SGHDT and CDR2 as YYEEEE. Trimming cost V 0 bases and J 1 base, with 15 bases left between them. CDR3 loop: CASSLAGRIAGTDTQYF. In DNA form, the CDR3 reads TGTGCCAGCAGCTTGGCCGGAAGGATAGCCGGCACAGATACGCAGTATTTT. Filled out from reference TRBV5-6 and TRBJ2-3, the complete variable domain reads DAGVTQSPTHLIKTRGQQVTLRCSPKSGHDTVSWYQQALGQGPQFIFQYYEEEERQRGNFPDRFSGHQFPNYSSELNVNALLLGDSALYLCASSLAGRIAGTDTQYFGPGTRLTVL.

This chain connects TRBV9 to TRBJ1-1; maybe TRBD1 (5 bases). This CDR3 has 15 amino acids. With 0 bases removed from V and 1 base from J, the gap between germline ends came to 10 bases. The germline V gene encodes CDR1 SGDLS and CDR2 YYNGEE. The CDR3 nucleotides read TGTGCCAGCAGCGTAGGGGCAGGGCCGAACACTGAAGCTTTCTTT. Its protein product is CASSVGAGPNTEAFF.

The chain couples TRBV29-1 to TRBJ2-1, with TRBD2 matching 13 bases. Per germline, CDR1 SQVTM and CDR2 ANQGSEA. Germline trimming cut 7 bases from V and 0 bases from J; bases unmatched to any gene: 3. The CDR3 is made up of 15 amino acids. Here the CDR3 reads CSAGTSGDSYNEQFF. The CDR3 nucleotides read TGCAGCGCAGGGACTAGCGGGGACTCCTACAATGAGCAGTTCTTC.

The genes are TRBV29-1 and TRBJ1-1; D uncertain. The CDR3 runs to 14 residues. The ends were cut back, 2 bases at V and 1 base at J, with 11 bases in the middle. Germline V gives CDR1 SQVTM, CDR2 ANQGSEA. As DNA, the CDR3 is TGCAGCGTTGAATCCAGGCTCGGGAACACTGAAGCTTTCTTT. This translates into CSVESRLGNTEAFF. The full variable domain, completed using reference TRBV29-1 and TRBJ1-1, is SAVISQKPSRDICQRGTSLTIQCQVDSQVTMMFWYRQQPGQSLTLIATANQGSEATYESGFVIDKFPISRPNLTFSTLTVSNMSPEDSSIYLCSVESRLGNTEAFFGQGTRLTVV.

V and J are TRBV6-4 and TRBJ1-6; TRBD1 matches 7 bases. Trimming cost V 9 bases and J 9 bases; bases outside gene matches: 8. CDR1 is MRHNA and CDR2 is SNTAGT in the germline V gene. The CDR3 runs to 13 residues. Here the CDR3 reads CARLTGFSSPLHF. CDR3 DNA sequence: TGTGCCAGATTGACAGGGTTTAGTTCACCCCTCCACTTT.

This sequence joins TRBV7-2 and TRBJ1-6; D not certain. Germline-derived CDR1 and CDR2 are SGHTA and FQGNSA. V lost 1 base, J lost 13 bases, and 8 bases lay in between. This CDR3 region has 12 residues. The CDR3 is CASSLVLGPLHF. For the CDR3, the DNA is TGTGCCAGCAGCTTAGTCCTGGGCCCCCTCCACTTT.

V usage is TRBV6-6 and J usage is TRBJ2-3; 9 bases fit TRBD1. The CDR3 spans 16 residues. After removal of 6 bases from V and 2 bases from J, the junction contained 9 bases not matched to a gene. Germline V lookup: CDR1 MNHNY, CDR2 SVGAGI (reference sequence). CDR3 amino acids: CASRSGQGQITDTQYF. The CDR3 DNA reads TGTGCCAGCAGGTCAGGACAGGGGCAAATCACAGATACGCAGTATTTT.

The chain links TRBV5-1 to TRBJ1-2; a possible D gene is TRBD1 (5 bases). The germline gives CDR1 SGHRS, CDR2 YFSETQ. The germline V and J ends were trimmed by 2 bases and 5 bases, with 13 bases remaining between them. There are 14 residues in the CDR3. The CDR3 loop is CASSLYGDWYGYTF. CDR3 sequence (DNA): TGCGCCAGCAGCTTATACGGGGACTGGTATGGCTACACCTTC.

The chain employs TRBV13 and TRBJ2-2, with a possible D match to TRBD2 (5 bases). V dropped 3 bases and J dropped 0 bases, with 8 bases sitting between them. From germline, CDR1 is PRHDT and CDR2 FYEKMQ (reference sequence). The CDR3 extends over 15 amino acids. CDR3 protein: CASSFSGTNTGELFF. In DNA form, the CDR3 reads TGTGCCAGCAGCTTCTCGGGGACGAACACCGGGGAGCTGTTTTTT.

V and J are TRBV5-4 and TRBJ1-1, with TRBD1 matching 7 bases. The CDR3 length is 16 residues. Losses at the gene ends were 4 bases for V and 0 bases for J; bases not matched to a gene: 9. CDR1 SGHNT and CDR2 YYREEE come from the germline V gene (reference sequence). The CDR3 reads CASSAEQGLMNTEAFF. CDR3 coding DNA: TGTGCCAGCAGCGCGGAACAGGGGTTAATGAACACTGAAGCTTTCTTT. Full variable domain (outside the CDR3, taken from reference TRBV5-4 and TRBJ1-1): ETGVTQSPTHLIKTRGQQVTLRCSSQSGHNTVSWYQQALGQGPQFIFQYYREEENGRGNFPPRFSGLQFPNYSSELNVNALELDDSALYLCASSAEQGLMNTEAFFGQGTRLTVV.

The V call is TRBV9, the J call TRBJ2-1; weak D call: TRBD1 (5 bases). Germline V lookup: CDR1 SGDLS, CDR2 YYNGEE. The CDR3 is made up of 15 amino acids. Trimming took 4 bases from V and 8 from J, leaving 19 bases between them. DNA of the CDR3: TGTGCCAGCAGCTTAGAACCGGACAAGTGGGATGAGCAGTTCTTC. As protein: CASSLEPDKWDEQFF.

The chain recombines TRBV24-1 with TRBJ2-1, with 13 bases aligning to TRBD2. Losses at the gene ends were 9 bases for V and 6 bases for J; bases not matched to a gene: 1. Germline V gene data show CDR1 as KGHDR and CDR2 as SFDVKD. This CDR3 is built from 13 residues. CDR3 loop: CATGTSGTNEQFF. Here the CDR3 DNA reads TGTGCCACCGGGACTAGCGGGACCAATGAGCAGTTCTTC.

This chain connects TRBV9 to TRBJ1-2; TRBD1 matches 10 bases. This CDR3 comprises 14 residues. J was trimmed by 7 bases and V by 3 bases; bases with no gene match: 6. Germline V lookup: CDR1 SGDLS, CDR2 YYNGEE. The CDR3 coding sequence is TGTGCCAGCAGCGCGGGGGGACAGGGGCTTGGCTACACCTTC. It specifies CASSAGGQGLGYTF. Full variable domain (missing parts from reference TRBV9 and TRBJ1-2): DSGVTQTPKHLITATGQRVTLRCSPRSGDLSVYWYQQSLDQGLQFLIQYYNGEERAKGNILERFSAQQFPDLHSELNLSSLELGDSALYFCASSAGGQGLGYTFGSGTRLTVV.

This clone was detected only once. A read error may account for a junction end that differs from germline. The rearrangement uses TRBV7-7 and TRBJ2-2; a weak D match, TRBD1 (5 bases). Germline-derived CDR1 and CDR2 are SSHAT and FNYEAQ (reference sequence). The length of the CDR3 is 14 residues. The CDR3 DNA is TGTGCTAGCAGCCCGGCGGACACTGACGGGGAGCTGTTTTTT. Translated, it gives CASSPADTDGELFF. The full variable domain, with the rest looked up from reference TRBV7-7 and TRBJ2-2, is GAGVSQSPRYKVTKRGQDVTLRCDPISSHATLYWYQQALGQGPEFLTYFNYEAQPDKSGLPSDRFSAERPEGSISTLTIQRTEQRDSAMYRCASSPADTDGELFFGEGSRLTVL.

The gene calls are TRBV24-1 and TRBJ2-1; the D is unclear. Trimming cost V 3 bases and J 7 bases, with 9 bases left between them. The CDR3 runs to 13 residues. Germline CDR1 reads KGHDR; CDR2 reads SFDVKD. DNA for the CDR3: TGTGCCACCAGTGATCCCCCAGCGAATGAGCAGTTCTTC. It codes for CATSDPPANEQFF.

The chain has TRBV30 and TRBJ1-1; no reliable D call. Germline V CDR1 and CDR2: GTSNPN, SVGIG (reference sequence). V lost 4 bases, J lost 8 bases, and 8 bases lay in between. This CDR3 region has 10 residues. As DNA, the CDR3 is TGTGCCTGGAATGGGGAGGAAGCTTTCTTT. Amino acid sequence: CAWNGEEAFF.